Below, 10 T cell receptor beta chains from the same sample are listed, as sequenced in a study of shared clonotypes between healthy human individuals (TCRdb year 2020). Preparation of the library involved the immunoSEQ multiplex PCR assay. TCRdb holds this immuneACCESS table with in-frame rearrangements only. Some clones are missing; in checked studies, unresolved V genes explain under half, and the rest has no known cause. In all, the sample holds over a million clones, and roughly 96% of those were seen once. The ten largest make up approximately 1.2% of the sample. Sequencing was performed on naive CD4+ T cells sorted from blood. What this sample's cell subset or site label stands for: CD45RA+ positively selected. All receptors come from a young man in good health.

J is TRBJ2-1 and V is TRBV11-1; TRBD2 might be the D (5 bases). The germline CDR1 and CDR2 sequences are SGHAT and FQDESV (reference sequence). Trimming shortened V by 5 bases and J by 10 bases, and 12 bases separated the two germline ends. The CDR3 runs to 12 residues. The CDR3 here is CASSQYGGEQFF. The DNA of the CDR3 is TGTGCCAGCAGCCAATATGGCGGGGAGCAGTTCTTC.

V and J are TRBV10-3 and TRBJ2-2; D is unclear. V dropped 0 bases and J dropped 5 bases, with 7 bases sitting between them. This CDR3 comprises 14 residues. Germline V lookup: CDR1 ENHRY, CDR2 SYGVKD. Here the CDR3 DNA reads TGTGCCATCAGTGAGTCCCGAAATACCGGGGAGCTGTTTTTT. Protein sequence: CAISESRNTGELFF.

J is TRBJ2-2 and V is TRBV18; the match to TRBD2 covers 9 bases. The CDR3 spans 16 residues. Unmatched junction bases numbered 3, after V lost 2 bases and J lost 2 bases. Germline V CDR1 and CDR2: KGHSH, LQKENI. The CDR3 sequence is CASSPRTSVNTGELFF. CDR3 nucleotides: TGTGCCAGCTCACCAAGGACTAGCGTAAACACCGGGGAGCTGTTTTTT.

The chain employs TRBV28 and TRBJ2-2; maybe TRBD2 (6 bases). Germline CDR1 MDHEN, CDR2 SYDVKM. Trimming removed 3 bases at V and 4 bases at J, with 12 bases between. This CDR3 comprises 15 residues. Here the CDR3 reads CASSFRTEGTGELFF. The CDR3 DNA reads as TGTGCCAGCAGTTTTCGGACGGAGGGCACCGGGGAGCTGTTTTTT. Based on the CDR3 plus reference TRBV28 and TRBJ2-2, the full variable domain is DVKVTQSSRYLVKRTGEKVFLECVQDMDHENMFWYRQDPGLGLRLIYFSYDVKMKEKGDIPEGYSVSREKKERFSLILESASTNQTSMYLCASSFRTEGTGELFFGEGSRLTVL.

The chain employs TRBV4-2 and TRBJ1-4; 8 nucleotides match TRBD1. The J segment lost 4 bases and the V segment lost 3 bases, leaving 4 bases of the junction unmatched. The CDR3 is 15 residues long. Germline CDR1 and CDR2: LGHNA and YNFKEQ. DNA for the CDR3: TGTGCCAGCAGCCAGGTGGACAGGGATAATGAAAAACTGTTTTTT. It yields the protein CASSQVDRDNEKLFF.

The chain is built from TRBV19 and TRBJ2-2; the D gene is possibly TRBD1 (5 bases). Germline CDR1 and CDR2: LNHDA and SQIVND (reference sequence). The V and J ends lost 5 bases and 1 base respectively, with 20 bases between them. The CDR3 is 18 amino acids. This CDR3 reads CASSFPQWGSLNTGELFF. Written as DNA, the CDR3 is TGTGCCAGTAGTTTTCCACAGTGGGGCAGCCTGAACACCGGGGAGCTGTTTTTT.

The rearrangement joins TRBV9 to TRBJ2-1, with 16 nucleotides matching TRBD2. With 5 bases clipped from V and 11 bases from J, the junction kept 7 bases outside the gene matches. The CDR3 has 15 residues. Germline CDR1 and CDR2: SGDLS and YYNGEE. CDR3 sequence reads: CASSDGTSGREKQFF. The CDR3 DNA reads as TGTGCCAGCAGTGATGGGACTAGCGGGAGGGAGAAGCAGTTCTTC.

The chain employs TRBV2 and TRBJ1-4, with D unclear. V lost 2 bases and J 8 bases, leaving 15 bases between the germline ends. Germline V gives CDR1 SNHLY, CDR2 FYNNEI. CDR3 length: 15 amino acids. The CDR3 reads CASSESGALWEKLFF. The CDR3 region has the DNA TGTGCCAGCAGTGAATCGGGCGCCCTTTGGGAAAAACTGTTTTTT.

V usage is TRBV18 and J usage is TRBJ2-1; TRBD2 agrees at 10 bases. CDR1 and CDR2 from the germline V gene are KGHSH and LQKENI. V trimming: 6 bases; J trimming: 9 bases; junction bases outside the gene matches: 11. This CDR3 region has 15 residues. The DNA for the CDR3 is TGTGCCAGCTCTCAATCTAGCGGGAGTCGGTTTGAGCAGTTCTTC. Translated, it gives CASSQSSGSRFEQFF.

The CDR3 sequence: CASSPETANEQYF. The CDR3 nucleotides are TGTGCCAGCTCACCGGAAACTGCTAACGAGCAGTACTTC. The chain uses TRBV18 and TRBJ2-7; D not certain. V lost 3 bases and J 5 bases, leaving 11 bases between the germline ends. This CDR3 is 13 amino acids long. Germline-derived CDR1 and CDR2 are KGHSH and LQKENI.